This T cell receptor beta chain was identified during a study of cytomegalovirus exposure and HLA in healthy donors. This clone was counted once. Antigen: not known. General study results and limits: Within the approximately 130 validation repertoires, first-cohort TCR clusters tended to co-occur, according to a later analysis.

Some clones are missing from TCRdb's copy, which holds only in-frame ones; the method was immunoSEQ multiplex PCR. The sample carries fewer than 250,000 clones, roughly 83% recorded once. Separation from the 666-subject first cohort characterized the roughly 110-subject validation cohort, to which the donors belonged. The sequenced sample consisted of PBMCs. The source is a woman aged 25 to 45 in good health and CMV-seropositive.

Here the CDR3 DNA reads TGTGCCACCCCTCCAGGGAATCCCGGGGCCAACGTCCTGACTTTC. Translating it yields CATPPGNPGANVLTF. This chain connects TRBV6-1 to TRBJ2-6; weak D call: TRBD1 (5 bases). Trimming took off 10 bases at V and 4 bases at J, with 17 bases between the two ends. Germline values: CDR1 MNHNS, CDR2 SASEGT. The CDR3 loop spans 15 amino acids.